This entry concerns a single T cell receptor beta chain. Its antigen is undetermined. The source of the sample is a study of chemoradiotherapy in HPV16-positive cancers. Study-level information: Candidate HPV-specific clones and shared TCR motifs came from a couple of HPV16-positive patients.

Profiled with immunoSEQ multiplex PCR; TCRdb holds only in-frame clones, not every one. The repertoire holds about 2,000 clones, with approximately 84% as singletons. Study results and caveats: The functional HPV-specific definition rests on just a couple of HPV16-positive patients. Candidate HPV-specific clones and E7-related TCR motifs grew in tumor during treatment.

Trimming at V came to 0 bases and at J to 6 bases, leaving 0 bases not matched to a gene. CDR3 length equals 15 residues. Per germline, CDR1 LGHNA and CDR2 YNFKEQ. J is TRBJ2-2 and V is TRBV4-2; TRBD2 matches at 11 bases. The specimen comprised tumor tissue, sampled from a patient who underwent chemoradiotherapy. The receptor was derived from a human donor with HPV-associated anogenital cancer. CDR3 coding DNA: TGTGCCAGCAGCCAAGATAGCGGGGGGGCCGGGGAGCTGTTTTTT. Protein: CASSQDSGGAGELFF.